The 21 T cell receptor beta chains listed next were all sequenced from one sample in a study of shared clonotypes between healthy human individuals. The assay was immunoSEQ multiplex PCR, and TCRdb's table has in-frame clones only and misses some. The profile shows under 2,000,000 clones, about 95% of them singletons. Naive CD8 isolation took CD45RO-negative cells positively selected for CCR7 and excluded terminally differentiated effector memory CD45RA+ cells. The material sequenced was naive CD8+ T cells sorted from blood. The receptor set was obtained from a man between 18 and 29 years old in good health.

V is TRBV6-6 and J is TRBJ1-2; TRBD1 agrees at 10 bases. CDR1 is MNHNY and CDR2 is SVGAGI in the germline V gene (reference sequence). With V trimmed by 4 bases and J by 8 bases, 7 bases remained unmatched. The CDR3 contains 14 residues. The CDR3 protein is CASSSDRGPGGYTF. The CDR3 nucleotides are TGTGCCAGCAGTTCCGACAGGGGGCCCGGCGGCTACACCTTC.

The rearrangement links TRBV10-2 to TRBJ2-3; TRBD1 aligns across 10 bases. CDR3 size: 16 residues. V trimming: 7 bases; J trimming: 6 bases; junction bases outside the gene matches: 13. Germline V gene lookup returns CDR1 WSHSY and CDR2 SAAADI. CDR3 loop: CASTWTGGGFMDTQYF. The CDR3 DNA follows: TGCGCCAGCACCTGGACAGGGGGAGGTTTTATGGATACGCAGTATTTT.

This clone occurred once. This same CDR3 is encoded by further DNA sequences in the sample. J is TRBJ2-7 and V is TRBV5-8; possibly TRBD1 for D (6 bases). Germline values: CDR1 SGHTS, CDR2 YDEGEE. Trimming left V 0 bases short and J 7 bases short, with 11 bases between. The CDR3 runs 13 residues. The CDR3 DNA sequence: TGTGCCAGCAGCTTGGTGGGGGCAGGGGAGCAGTACTTC. It translates to CASSLVGAGEQYF.

V usage is TRBV15 and J usage is TRBJ2-1; no definite D call. CDR3 size: 16 residues. Germline CDR1 is LNHNV and CDR2 is YYDKDF (reference sequence). V lost 1 base to trimming and J lost 5 bases, with 15 bases between them. The CDR3 sequence is CATSRVPVERDNEQFF. The DNA for the CDR3 is TGTGCCACCAGCAGAGTCCCTGTGGAGAGAGACAATGAGCAGTTCTTC.

The V call is TRBV6-1, the J call TRBJ1-1; D is undetermined. CDR1 and CDR2 from the germline V gene are MNHNS and SASEGT. This CDR3 comprises 11 residues. Trimming took off 9 bases at V and 6 bases at J, with 11 bases between the two ends. CDR3 protein: CASESGSEAFF. In DNA, the CDR3 is TGTGCCAGTGAGAGCGGGTCTGAAGCTTTCTTT.

J is TRBJ1-3 and V is TRBV29-1; 7 bases match TRBD1. This CDR3 has 14 amino acids. Germline trimming cut 6 bases from V and 0 bases from J; bases unmatched to any gene: 5. CDR1 is SQVTM and CDR2 is ANQGSEA in the germline V gene. CDR3 amino acids: CSVGGTDSGNTIYF. The CDR3 DNA sequence: TGCAGCGTCGGCGGGACAGACTCTGGAAACACCATATATTTT.

Remarks on this clone: Other nucleotide sequences in the sample specify the same CDR3. The chain is built from TRBV4-1 and TRBJ2-7, with a weak D call TRBD2 (6 bases). There are 14 residues in the CDR3. CDR1 is MGHRA and CDR2 is YSYEKL in the germline V gene. The V end was cut by 1 base, the J end by 3 bases, with 10 bases between. CDR3 nucleotides: TGCGCCAGCAGCCAAGTTCGAGCGGGCTACGAGCAGTACTTC. Encoded protein: CASSQVRAGYEQYF.

V is TRBV6-1 and J is TRBJ1-4; 7 bases map to TRBD1. Germline-derived CDR1 and CDR2 are MNHNS and SASEGT. The CDR3 totals 16 residues. The V gene end was trimmed by 4 bases and the J gene end by 8 bases; junction bases not matched to a gene: 13. DNA of the CDR3: TGTGCCAGCAGTGGCCCTTCGACAGGGCCGACGGAAAAACTGTTTTTT. Translated, it gives CASSGPSTGPTEKLFF.

This clone showed up just once. This chain joins TRBV4-3 and TRBJ2-1, with D perhaps TRBD1 or TRBD2 (5 bases each). Trimming took off 3 bases at V and 6 bases at J, with 21 bases between the two ends. This CDR3 has 17 residues. The germline V gene has CDR1 LGHNA and CDR2 YSLEER. CDR3 in amino acids: CASSQRALETGRNEQFF. The CDR3 DNA reads TGCGCCAGCAGCCAGAGAGCCCTAGAAACGGGACGCAATGAGCAGTTCTTC.

This clone was observed a single time. The chain joins TRBV9 to TRBJ1-6; D gene unclear. CDR3 size: 16 residues. The V gene's germline CDR1 is SGDLS and CDR2 YYNGEE. Deletions cut 4 bases from V and 0 bases from J, with 11 bases between. For the CDR3, the DNA is TGTGCCAGCAGCCCAAGGCCGAGCTCCTATAATTCACCCCTCCACTTT. Encoded protein: CASSPRPSSYNSPLHF.

The chain uses TRBV19 and TRBJ1-2; D possibly corresponds to TRBD1 (5 bases). This CDR3 has 13 amino acids. V lost 7 bases, J lost 9 bases, and 18 bases lay in between. Germline lookup yields CDR1 LNHDA and CDR2 SQIVND (reference sequence). CDR3: CASTLLPGESYTF. Written as DNA, the CDR3 is TGTGCCAGTACCCTATTGCCGGGGGAGAGCTACACCTTC.

This chain joins TRBV28 and TRBJ2-7; 8 nucleotides match TRBD1. This CDR3 region has 15 residues. The trim removed 3 bases at V and 1 base at J, leaving 5 bases unmatched. Germline V lookup: CDR1 MDHEN, CDR2 SYDVKM. The CDR3 region is CASSFRGDRSYEQYF. The CDR3, as DNA: TGTGCCAGCAGTTTTCGCGGGGACAGGTCCTACGAGCAGTACTTC.

V is TRBV27 and J is TRBJ1-2, with 8 bases fitting TRBD1. Germline CDR1 MNHEY, CDR2 SMNVEV (reference sequence). CDR3 size: 16 residues. Unmatched junction bases numbered 5, after V lost 2 bases and J lost 0 bases. CDR3 amino acids: CASSLVRGPSNYGYTF. In DNA, the CDR3 is TGTGCCAGCAGTTTAGTCAGGGGGCCCTCTAACTATGGCTACACCTTC.

This clone was recorded only once. The rearrangement links TRBV6-5 to TRBJ1-1, with D perhaps matching TRBD1 (6 bases). V lost 2 bases, J lost 1 base, and 14 bases lay in between. CDR3 length: 16 residues. Germline lookup yields CDR1 MNHEY and CDR2 SVGAGI. The CDR3 bases are TGTGCCAGCAGTTACGGGGGCTGGGGGCCGAACACTGAAGCTTTCTTT. Protein: CASSYGGWGPNTEAFF.

A remark on this clone: Distinct nucleotide sequences in the sample also encode this CDR3. The chain carries TRBV6-5 and TRBJ2-7, with D uncertain. The V gene lost 2 bases and the J gene lost 3 bases, with 14 bases spanning the gap. Germline V gene data show CDR1 as MNHEY and CDR2 as SVGAGI. This CDR3 has 15 residues. The CDR3 region has the DNA TGTGCCAGCAGTTACGATCTCTCTGGGGACTACGAGCAGTACTTC. Residues: CASSYDLSGDYEQYF.

V gene TRBV29-1 combines with J gene TRBJ1-2; D may be TRBD1 (6 bases). Germline CDR1 is SQVTM and CDR2 is ANQGSEA. This CDR3 is 15 amino acids long. V was pared by 2 bases and J by 3 bases, with 16 bases between. CDR3 loop: CSVEFRQAPHYGYTF. In DNA, the CDR3 is TGCAGCGTTGAATTCCGACAGGCGCCCCACTATGGCTACACCTTC.

This sequence joins TRBV10-1 and TRBJ2-7, with 9 bases aligning to TRBD2. V trimming: 1 base; J trimming: 2 bases; junction bases outside the gene matches: 3. Germline CDR1 WNHNN, CDR2 SYGVQD (reference sequence). This CDR3 comprises 15 residues. In nucleotides, the CDR3 is TGCGCCAGCAGTGAGTTAGCGGGAGCCCCCTACGAGCAGTACTTC. Translating it yields CASSELAGAPYEQYF.

The rearrangement links TRBV9 to TRBJ2-1; 13 bases map to TRBD2. Germline trimming cut 3 bases from V and 4 bases from J; bases unmatched to any gene: 10. The CDR3 has 18 residues. Germline assignment: CDR1 SGDLS and CDR2 YYNGEE. The CDR3 DNA reads as TGTGCCAGCAGCGAGGGACTAGCGGGACGCGGTAGGTACAATGAGCAGTTCTTC. Encoded protein: CASSEGLAGRGRYNEQFF.

This sequence joins TRBV6-1 and TRBJ1-1, with D possibly TRBD1 on 6 matching bases. The germline gives CDR1 MNHNS, CDR2 SASEGT. V shed 4 bases and J shed 4 bases, with 7 bases lying between them. There are 12 residues in the CDR3. This chain's CDR3 is CASSVGATEAFF. CDR3 DNA sequence: TGTGCCAGCAGTGTGGGGGCCACTGAAGCTTTCTTT.

This clone came up once. The chain joins TRBV4-3 to TRBJ2-5, with D tentatively TRBD2 (6 bases). The CDR3 runs 19 residues. The germline gives CDR1 LGHNA, CDR2 YSLEER. V gave up 0 bases and J gave up 2 bases, with 22 bases separating them. CDR3 DNA: TGCGCCAGCAGCCAAGAAATCGTTATGACGGGAGAGGAACAAGAGACCCAGTACTTC. Translated: CASSQEIVMTGEEQETQYF.

V and J are TRBV27 and TRBJ2-5; a weak D match, TRBD1 (5 bases). V was trimmed by 2 bases and J by 2 bases, leaving 15 bases between them. Germline loops: CDR1 MNHEY, CDR2 SMNVEV (reference sequence). The CDR3 is 16 amino acids. CDR3: CASSLQPGMLQETQYF. CDR3 DNA sequence: TGTGCCAGCAGTTTACAGCCAGGGATGCTTCAAGAGACCCAGTACTTC.